This T cell receptor (beta chain) was sequenced in a study of T cells expressing NK-cell markers. The wider study: The TCR beta repertoires originated in sorted CD3+CD56+NKG2C+, CD3+CD56+NKG2C- and CD3+CD56-NKG2C+ T cells. There were seven HCMV-seropositive donors and one seronegative donor among the eight sequenced.

5'RACE template switching with UMIs generated TCR beta cDNA. TCRdb re-analyzed the 5' RACE reads; it lists each CDR3 protein once, without DNA. This sample lists hundreds of thousands of distinct CDR3 sequences; its ten largest clones have roughly 4.2%. Findings of the study overall: Top CD8+ clonotypes included the dominant CD3+CD56+NKG2C+ clonotypes in roughly 6 donors.

In regard to this clonotype: Its antigen is still unknown.

This clonotype was obtained from a woman between 18 and 70 years old in good health. The specimen was blood T cells: a sorted CD56 or NKG2C T cell subset, CD4+ or CD8+ T cells, or bulk PBMC T cells (not recorded which).

The chain's CDR3 is CASSEAGTVSYEQYF. V usage is TRBV6-1 and J usage is TRBJ2-7; TCRdb returns TRBD1, unconfirmable since there is no DNA. Germline values: CDR1 MNHNS, CDR2 SASEGT. The CDR3 covers 15 residues.